This T cell receptor beta chain was sequenced during a study of cytomegalovirus exposure and HLA in healthy donors. The PCR contained 60 Vbeta and 13 Jbeta primers. This table comes from immunoSEQ multiplex PCR, and its TCRdb copy is limited to in-frame clones, with some not included. In the table there are about 70,000 clones, roughly 88% of which are singletons. Findings and limits, study-wide: A link between a missense DCLRE1C variant and TCR beta V- and J-gene trimming emerged from a later analysis. A later analysis showed that HLA-associated TCR beta chains had undergone more clonal expansion than equally common others.

Participants comprised healthy donors of bone marrow. Concerning this clone itself: The antigen is undetermined.

With 0 bases removed from V and 3 bases from J, the gap between germline ends came to 6 bases. This CDR3 has 13 amino acids. CDR1 is SGHDT, CDR2 YYEEEE, per germline. The source of this sequence is a woman aged 25 to 39 in good health and CMV-seronegative. Sequencing was carried out using PBMCs. The V and J genes are TRBV5-6 and TRBJ2-5; no definite D call. The CDR3 DNA reads TGTGCCAGCAGCTTGGCGTATGAAGAGACCCAGTACTTC. Translated, it gives CASSLAYEETQYF.